This TCR beta chain derives from a study of cytomegalovirus exposure and HLA in healthy donors. Across the study: Unique TCRs from HLA-typed donors, roughly 89 million of them, were held in an early data release.

The donors comprised healthy bone marrow donors. When sampled, the donors appeared nominally healthy, though they likely had unrecorded immune exposures. Study-wide points: Common viral pathogens (according to a later analysis) appeared linked to several of the most significant clusters.

This clone was detected once. Antigen unknown. The germline gene is not matched at one end of the junction; a read error may be the cause. Vbeta (60) and Jbeta (13) primers were used in the PCR. Repertoires were generated with immunoSEQ multiplex PCR, while TCRdb's copy carries only in-frame clones and drops some. The data show some 140,000 clones, roughly 80% seen once. Germline CDR1 is SEHNR and CDR2 is FQNEAQ (reference sequence). The CDR3 consists of 15 residues. The J gene is TRBJ1-1, the V gene TRBV7-9, with no clear D. The TCR was taken from a woman aged 40 to 50 in good health and CMV-seronegative. The sequenced material came from PBMCs. The CDR3 nucleotides are TGTGCCAGCAGCGTAGCGGAGGGCATGAACACTGAAGCTTTCTTT. Residues: CASSVAEGMNTEAFF. Using reference TRBV7-9 and TRBJ1-1 for the parts outside the CDR3, the full variable domain is DTGVSQNPRHKITKRGQNVTFRCDPISEHNRLYWYRQTLGQGPEFLTYFQNEAQLEKSRLLSDRFSAERPKGSFSTLEIQRTEQGDSAMYLCASSVAEGMNTEAFFGQGTRLTVV.